This T cell receptor beta chain is drawn from a study of blood T cell repertoires in COVID-19. Turning to the study itself: COVID-19 samples, acute and convalescent, were from the United States, Italy and Spain. Nucleic acid was either cDNA or gDNA, and it came from T cells, B-cell-depleted T cells, or PBMCs.

The authors' processing: Cell counts per sample came from amplifying reference gene primers. The table came from immunoSEQ multiplex PCR; TCRdb's copy has only in-frame clones and leaves some out. V and J calls and clone size are given by that table; D and trimming were obtained from the DNA. This sample has about 140,000 clones, with approximately 89% found just once. The CDR3 extends over 13 amino acids. From germline, CDR1 is LNHDA and CDR2 SQIVND (reference sequence). Trimming at V came to 5 bases and at J to 5 bases, leaving 4 bases not matched to a gene. The sequenced sample was peripheral blood. The clonotype originates from a man in his fifties or sixties with active or convalescent COVID-19. The V call is TRBV19, the J call TRBJ2-5; 8 bases are a match to TRBD1. CDR3 nucleotides: TGTGCCAGTAGTTGGGGACAGGAGGAGACCCAGTACTTC. Translated: CASSWGQEETQYF. Using reference TRBV19 and TRBJ2-5 for the parts outside the CDR3, the full variable domain is DGGITQSPKYLFRKEGQNVTLSCEQNLNHDAMYWYRQDPGQGLRLIYYSQIVNDFQKGDIAEGYSVSREKKESFPLTVTSAQKNPTAFYLCASSWGQEETQYFGPGTRLLVL.